Each of the 5 T cell receptor beta chains below was sequenced from the same sample in a study of blood T cell repertoires in COVID-19. TCRdb's table, derived via immunoSEQ multiplex PCR, lists solely in-frame clones and lacks some. Among about 60,000 clones listed, 70% to 85% were seen once. The material sequenced was peripheral blood. The source is an older woman with acute or convalescent COVID-19.

The V gene is TRBV11-2, the J gene TRBJ1-4; 7 bases match TRBD1. CDR3 size: 15 residues. Germline-derived CDR1 and CDR2 are SGHAT and FQNNGV. Germline trimming cut 0 bases from V and 5 bases from J; bases unmatched to any gene: 3. The CDR3 region has the DNA TGTGCCAGCAGCTTAGAGACAGGGAAGAATGAAAAACTGTTTTTT. This sequence encodes CASSLETGKNEKLFF.

Details on this clone: An end of the junction does not agree with germline; a read error may underlie this. V is TRBV7-6 and J is TRBJ2-5, with D maybe TRBD1 (5 bases). The CDR3 is 15 amino acids. Germline CDR1 and CDR2: SGHVS and FNYEAQ. The CDR3, as DNA: TGTGCCAGCAGCGTAGCCTCAGGGCGACTGGGGACCCAGTACTTC. Translation gives CASSVASGRLGTQYF.

The V gene is TRBV11-2, the J gene TRBJ1-1, with 8 positions matching TRBD1. The CDR3 runs 18 residues. J lost 8 bases, V lost 3 bases, and 20 bases had no gene match. The germline V gene encodes CDR1 SGHAT and CDR2 FQNNGV. CDR3 sequence reads: CASSLHYFPGTGDHEAFF. DNA of the CDR3: TGTGCCAGCAGCTTGCATTACTTCCCCGGGACAGGAGACCACGAAGCTTTCTTT.

In its sample, this clone was seen once. This chain connects TRBV10-3 to TRBJ2-3; the D gene is possibly TRBD2 (5 bases). CDR3 length: 16 amino acids. With 0 bases removed from V and 9 bases from J, the gap between germline ends came to 19 bases. Germline V gene sequence: CDR1 ENHRY, CDR2 SYGVKD. CDR3 sequence: CAISESAGQTTRTQYF. The CDR3 DNA sequence: TGTGCCATCAGTGAGTCCGCGGGTCAGACTACCCGAACGCAGTATTTT.

This clone was counted a few times. The chain employs TRBV2 and TRBJ1-5; no clear D. The V end was cut by 4 bases, the J end by 4 bases, with 11 bases between. The germline CDR1 and CDR2 sequences are SNHLY and FYNNEI. The CDR3 totals 14 residues. CDR3 residues: CASSAGRGNQPQHF. The CDR3 region has the DNA TGTGCCAGCAGTGCGGGGAGAGGGAATCAGCCCCAGCATTTT.